This T cell receptor beta chain was profiled in a study of blood T cell repertoires in COVID-19. About the study: The samples span acute and convalescent COVID-19 from the United States, Italy and Spain. PBMCs, B-cell-depleted T cells, or T cells provided the cDNA or gDNA that made up the material.

This CDR3 contains 14 residues. Germline values: CDR1 LNHDA, CDR2 SQIVND (reference sequence). The junction had 6 bases not matched to a gene; V was cut back by 6 bases and J by 3 bases. In the authors' workflow: Using reference gene primer amplification, nucleated cell counts were estimated. Data came from immunoSEQ multiplex PCR; TCRdb stores just in-frame clones and leaves some out. That table supplies the V and J calls and clone size; D and trimming were determined from the DNA. Among about 75,000 clones, 85% to 90% were seen once, and the ten largest hold approximately 20%. Sequencing was performed on peripheral blood. The sequence was obtained from a human donor in a cohort sampled during active COVID-19. V is TRBV19 and J is TRBJ2-3; 7 nucleotides agree with TRBD1. The CDR3 loop reads CASRETGNTDTQYF. The CDR3 DNA follows: TGTGCCAGTAGAGAGACAGGGAATACAGATACGCAGTATTTT.